The 9 T cell receptor beta chains presented below share a single source sample, sequenced in a study of blood T cell repertoires in COVID-19. Sequenced by immunoSEQ multiplex PCR; TCRdb stores in-frame clones only, minus some. The sample lists just over 300,000 clones, 87% occurring once. Sequencing was performed on PBMCs or T cells enriched from blood (not recorded which). Source of these receptors: a woman younger than 35 who had recovered from COVID-19.

The V and J genes are TRBV28 and TRBJ2-3; 7 bases are a match to TRBD2. CDR1 is MDHEN, CDR2 SYDVKM, per germline. Trimming removed 3 bases from V and 0 bases from J; junction bases left unmatched: 3. This CDR3 comprises 15 residues. CDR3 in DNA: TGTGCCAGCAGTTTGCTAGCGGTTAGCACAGATACGCAGTATTTT. As protein: CASSLLAVSTDTQYF. Based on the CDR3 plus reference TRBV28 and TRBJ2-3, the full variable domain is DVKVTQSSRYLVKRTGEKVFLECVQDMDHENMFWYRQDPGLGLRLIYFSYDVKMKEKGDIPEGYSVSREKKERFSLILESASTNQTSMYLCASSLLAVSTDTQYFGPGTRLTVL.

A single count supports this clone. The chain links TRBV7-2 to TRBJ1-2; TRBD1 agrees at 9 bases. J was trimmed by 5 bases and V by 3 bases; bases with no gene match: 4. Germline V CDR1 and CDR2: SGHTA, FQGNSA. The CDR3 sequence is 14 residues long. The CDR3 DNA reads TGTGCCAGCAGCTTGGGGACAGGGTTTTATGGCTACACCTTC. Encoded protein: CASSLGTGFYGYTF.

The V and J genes are TRBV7-9 and TRBJ1-4, with D hard to call. Between the trimmed V and J ends, which lost 6 bases and 5 bases, there was a span of 13 bases. The CDR3 spans 14 residues. CDR1 SEHNR and CDR2 FQNEAQ come from the germline V gene (reference sequence). DNA for the CDR3: TGTGCCAGCAGAAACTCCGGGAAAAATGAAAAACTGTTTTTT. Its translation: CASRNSGKNEKLFF.

This clone came up a few times. This sequence joins TRBV6-5 and TRBJ1-2; TRBD1 is a possible D gene (5 bases). Trimming took off 10 bases at V and 4 bases at J, with 22 bases between the two ends. Per germline, CDR1 MNHEY and CDR2 SVGAGI. The length of the CDR3 is 15 residues. The DNA for the CDR3 is TGTGCCACCTCCCCCACAGGATCATTTTCCTATGGCTACACCTTC. Encoded protein: CATSPTGSFSYGYTF.

The V and J genes are TRBV3-1 (or the pseudogene TRBV3-2) and TRBJ2-1; 14 bases are a match to TRBD2. The CDR3 consists of 17 residues. V dropped 2 bases and J dropped 7; count of bases not matched to a gene: 7. CDR1 LGHDT and CDR2 YNNKEL come from the germline V gene (reference sequence). CDR3 in amino acids: CASSQTAGTSGRNEQFF. CDR3 DNA: TGTGCCAGCAGCCAAACTGCGGGGACTAGCGGGAGAAATGAGCAGTTCTTC.

This clone was seen many times. The CDR3, as DNA: TGTGCCAGCAGTTCTACAGGGGGGGTTTCGGAAGCTTTCTTT. The encoded protein is CASSSTGGVSEAFF. J is TRBJ1-1 and V is TRBV6-5; 8 positions match TRBD1. This CDR3 comprises 14 residues. J lost 8 bases, V lost 4 bases, and 9 bases had no gene match. From germline, CDR1 is MNHEY and CDR2 SVGAGI.

The rearrangement uses TRBV4-2 and TRBJ2-6; possibly TRBD1 for D (6 bases). V dropped 4 bases and J dropped 1 base, with 14 bases sitting between them. Germline V lookup: CDR1 LGHNA, CDR2 YNFKEQ. This CDR3 comprises 17 residues. In nucleotides, the CDR3 is TGTGCCAGCAGCCTTGGACAGCTAGAGTCTGGGGCCAACGTCCTGACTTTC. This codes for CASSLGQLESGANVLTF.

The chain carries TRBV5-1 and TRBJ2-1; TRBD1 is a possible D gene (6 bases). CDR3 length: 13 amino acids. From germline, CDR1 is SGHRS and CDR2 YFSETQ. Trimming pared 4 bases from V and 10 bases from J, leaving 15 bases between. The CDR3 is CASSSLLGQEQFF. In DNA form, the CDR3 reads TGCGCCAGCAGCAGCCTACTAGGACAGGAGCAGTTCTTC. Together with reference TRBV5-1 and TRBJ2-1, the CDR3 gives the full variable domain: KAGVTQTPRYLIKTRGQQVTLSCSPISGHRSVSWYQQTPGQGLQFLFEYFSETQRNKGNFPGRFSGRQFSNSRSEMNVSTLELGDSALYLCASSSLLGQEQFFGPGTRLTVL.

This rearrangement joins TRBV21-1 to TRBJ1-5; the DNA was not compared with TRBD1, the D call given in the table. TRBV21-1 is flagged as a pseudogene. This CDR3 spans 16 amino acids. In nucleotides, the CDR3 is TGTGCCAGCAGCAACGCAGGGTATCTTAGCAATCAGCCCCAGCATTTT. It encodes CASSNAGYLSNQPQHF.